This T cell receptor beta chain was retrieved from a study of T cell responses to AZD1222 COVID-19 vaccine. Here immunoSEQ multiplex PCR was the method, and the copy in TCRdb shows in-frame clones only, minus some. The top ten hold over 12% of the sample, which has some 69,000 clones, 80% seen once. Study outcomes and limitations: Spike as a whole was targeted by vaccine-associated CD4 TCRs, dominant at 160-218 and 743-854. Clonal diversity was possibly underestimated; the donors were predominantly white British and more often female. Only 5 to 7 AZD1222 recipients were seropositive at baseline.

Worth noting for this clone: Its antigen is as yet unknown.

Germline lookup yields CDR1 LNHDA and CDR2 SQIVND (reference sequence). There are 13 residues in the CDR3. V dropped 10 bases and J dropped 6 bases, with 18 bases sitting between them. The starting material was peripheral blood, obtained 28 days after the second AZD1222 dose. The V call is TRBV19, the J call TRBJ1-2; no clear D. This clonotype was sampled from an adult who received the AZD1222 COVID-19 vaccine. The CDR3 DNA reads as TGTGCCACCCTGGGAGGCCTGTCTGATGGCTACACCTTC. It is translated as CATLGGLSDGYTF.